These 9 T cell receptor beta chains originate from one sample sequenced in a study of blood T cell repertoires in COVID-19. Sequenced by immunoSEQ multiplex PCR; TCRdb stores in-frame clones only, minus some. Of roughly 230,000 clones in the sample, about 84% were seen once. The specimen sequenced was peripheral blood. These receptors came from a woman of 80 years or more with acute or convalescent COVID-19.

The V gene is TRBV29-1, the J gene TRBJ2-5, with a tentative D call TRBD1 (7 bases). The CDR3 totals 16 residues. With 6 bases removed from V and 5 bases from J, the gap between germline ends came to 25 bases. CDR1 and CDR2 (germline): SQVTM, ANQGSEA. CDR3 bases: TGCAGCGTCGGGGGCGGGACAGTCCAAGGGTGGGAGACCCAGTACTTC. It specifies CSVGGGTVQGWETQYF.

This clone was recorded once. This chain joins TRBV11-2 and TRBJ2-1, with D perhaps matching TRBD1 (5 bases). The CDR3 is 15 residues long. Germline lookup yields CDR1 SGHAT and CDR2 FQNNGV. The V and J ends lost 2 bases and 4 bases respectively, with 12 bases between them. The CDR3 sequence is CASSLRQTFYNEQFF. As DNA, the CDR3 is TGTGCCAGCAGCTTAAGACAGACCTTTTACAATGAGCAGTTCTTC.

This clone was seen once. CDR3: CASRAGGPSGNEQFF. In DNA form, the CDR3 reads TGCGCCAGCAGAGCGGGAGGCCCTAGCGGGAATGAGCAGTTCTTC. V is TRBV10-2 and J is TRBJ2-1, with 9 bases matching TRBD2. V shed 6 bases, J shed 7 bases, and the junction held 10 bases outside the gene matches. CDR3 length equals 15 residues. The germline gives CDR1 WSHSY, CDR2 SAAADI.

The CDR3: CASSLTSGSSYEQYF. CDR3 DNA: TGTGCCAGCAGCCTTACTAGCGGGAGCTCCTACGAGCAGTACTTC. V and J are TRBV27 and TRBJ2-7; 11 nucleotides match TRBD2. With 6 bases clipped from V and 0 bases from J, the junction kept 4 bases outside the gene matches. The germline V gene encodes CDR1 MNHEY and CDR2 SMNVEV (reference sequence). The CDR3 has 15 residues.

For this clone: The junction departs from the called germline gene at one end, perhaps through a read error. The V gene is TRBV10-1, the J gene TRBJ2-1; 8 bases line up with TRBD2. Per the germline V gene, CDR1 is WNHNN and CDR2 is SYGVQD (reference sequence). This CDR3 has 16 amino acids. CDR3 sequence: CASSKSVLAEYNEQFF. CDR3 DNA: TGCGCCAGCAGTAAGTCAGTACTAGCGGAATACAATGAGCAGTTCTTC.

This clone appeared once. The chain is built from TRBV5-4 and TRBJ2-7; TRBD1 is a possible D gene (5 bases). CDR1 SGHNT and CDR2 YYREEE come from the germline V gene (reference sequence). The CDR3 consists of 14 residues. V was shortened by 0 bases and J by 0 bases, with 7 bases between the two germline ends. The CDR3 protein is CASSLETASYEQYF. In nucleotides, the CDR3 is TGTGCCAGCAGCTTGGAGACAGCCTCCTACGAGCAGTACTTC. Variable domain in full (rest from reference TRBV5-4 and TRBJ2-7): ETGVTQSPTHLIKTRGQQVTLRCSSQSGHNTVSWYQQALGQGPQFIFQYYREEENGRGNFPPRFSGLQFPNYSSELNVNALELDDSALYLCASSLETASYEQYFGPGTRLTVT.

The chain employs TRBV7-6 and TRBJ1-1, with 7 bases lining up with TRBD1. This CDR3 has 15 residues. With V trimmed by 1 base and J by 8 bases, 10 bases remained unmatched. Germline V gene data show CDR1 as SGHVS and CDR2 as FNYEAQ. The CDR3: CASSLGPGTALEAFF. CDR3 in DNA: TGTGCCAGCAGCTTAGGCCCCGGGACAGCCTTAGAAGCTTTCTTT.

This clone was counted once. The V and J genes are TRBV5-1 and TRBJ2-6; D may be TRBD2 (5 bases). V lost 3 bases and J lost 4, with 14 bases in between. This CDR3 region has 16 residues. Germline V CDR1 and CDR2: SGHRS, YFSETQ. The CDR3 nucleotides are TGCGCCAGCAGCTCGACGGGGTCTTCCGGGGCCAACGTCCTGACTTTC. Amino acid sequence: CASSSTGSSGANVLTF.

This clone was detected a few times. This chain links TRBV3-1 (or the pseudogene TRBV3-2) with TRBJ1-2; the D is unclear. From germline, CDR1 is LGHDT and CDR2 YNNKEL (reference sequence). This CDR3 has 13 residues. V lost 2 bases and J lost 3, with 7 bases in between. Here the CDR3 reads CASSQKRDYGYTF. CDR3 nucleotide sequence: TGTGCCAGCAGCCAAAAGAGGGACTATGGCTACACCTTC.